What follows is one TCR beta chain and its context. TCRdb re-analysed the RACE reads in MiXCR, keeping a single row per CDR3 protein. The sample includes 90,000 to 110,000 distinct CDR3 sequences, under 35% seen only once; the top ten take around 2.8%. This entry is derived from a study of human T cells and chemical hapten exposure. Study-wide context: Weekly administration of diphenylcyclopropenone to the scalp of patients continued throughout the roughly 25-week study.

Documented time point: patch test 3, about 24 weeks after DPC sensitization. The sample's treatment: therapeutic diphenylcyclopropenone sensitization with weekly scalp DPC. Trimming stripped 4 bases from V and 3 bases from J, with 9 bases between. This CDR3 comprises 13 residues. Germline CDR1 and CDR2: SNHLY and FYNNEI. The rearrangement joins TRBV2 to TRBJ1-1; perhaps TRBD1 as D (6 bases). Sequencing was performed on whole blood, taken in connection with sensitization to the hapten diphenylcyclopropenone (DPC). This clonotype was sampled from a middle-aged man with alopecia areata. Some clones in this sample may be carry-over from other donors' samples. DNA of the CDR3: TGTGCCAGCAGTGCGGACAGCTACACTGAAGCTTTCTTT. Protein: CASSADSYTEAFF.